What follows are 15 T cell receptor beta chains derived from one specimen sequenced in a study of T cells in Graves' hyperthyroidism and ophthalmopathy. What was amplified from RNA transcripts were TCR beta CDR3 regions. Initially, a first-round RT-PCR of the TCR CDR3 employed the HTBI primer set. Via MiXCR, TCRdb re-called the multiplex PCR reads, giving one row per CDR3 protein. The sample yields hundreds of thousands of distinct CDR3 sequences, 16% seen once. Material for sequencing was blood. These TCRs come from a woman aged 40 to 55 with Graves' ophthalmopathy.

Ten or more counts support this clonotype. This sequence joins TRBV12-3 or TRBV12-4 and TRBJ1-5, with 9 bases identical to TRBD1. This CDR3 region has 16 residues. Trimming at V came to 5 bases and at J to 2 bases, leaving 7 bases not matched to a gene. CDR3 residues: CASSKGTGSGNQPQHF. The CDR3 DNA sequence: TGTGCCAGCAGTAAAGGGACAGGGAGTGGCAATCAGCCCCAGCATTTT.

This clonotype was picked up many times. The V call is TRBV5-1, the J call TRBJ2-3; TRBD2 matches at 9 bases. The V segment lost 0 bases and the J segment 4 bases; nucleotides outside the gene matches: 12. The CDR3 length is 18 residues. Germline CDR1 SGHRS, CDR2 YFSETQ. DNA for the CDR3: TGCGCCAGCAGCTTGGCTCTTAGCGGGGGACAAAGGGCAGATACGCAGTATTTT. This gives the protein CASSLALSGGQRADTQYF.

This clonotype was picked up many times. The chain combines TRBV12-3 or TRBV12-4 with TRBJ2-7; D gene unclear. The CDR3 is 13 amino acids. V dropped 1 base and J dropped 4 bases, with 8 bases sitting between them. The CDR3 sequence: CASSLGSRYEQYF. CDR3 nucleotide sequence: TGTGCCAGCAGTTTAGGTAGCAGGTACGAGCAGTACTTC.

The table lists this clonotype with many counts. This chain uses TRBV7-9 with TRBJ2-3; D may match TRBD1 or TRBD2 (6 bases each). This CDR3 has 15 amino acids. The germline V and J ends were trimmed by 5 bases and 3 bases, with 15 bases remaining between them. CDR1 SEHNR and CDR2 FQNEAQ come from the germline V gene (reference sequence). In DNA, the CDR3 is TGTGCCAGCAGCCTCATTCGCGGGACAACAGATACGCAGTATTTT. Translating gives CASSLIRGTTDTQYF. The full variable domain, with the rest looked up from reference TRBV7-9 and TRBJ2-3, is DTGVSQNPRHKITKRGQNVTFRCDPISEHNRLYWYRQTLGQGPEFLTYFQNEAQLEKSRLLSDRFSAERPKGSFSTLEIQRTEQGDSAMYLCASSLIRGTTDTQYFGPGTRLTVL.

Worth noting for this clonotype: A much larger clone is a single base away; this may be a read error. V and J are TRBV28 and TRBJ2-7; D gene ambiguous. The CDR3 runs to 15 residues. CDR1 is MDHEN and CDR2 is SYDVKM in the germline V gene. V was cut by 5 bases and J by 0 bases, with 14 bases left in between. The CDR3 region has the DNA TGTGCCAGCAGTCCCGCGCGAAGGAGCTCCTACGAGCAGTACTTC. Residues: CASSPARRSSYEQYF. Filled out from reference TRBV28 and TRBJ2-7, the complete variable domain reads DVKVTQSSRYLVKRTGEKVFLECVQDMDHENMFWYRQDPGLGLRLIYFSYDVKMKEKGDIPEGYSVSREKKERFSLILESASTNQTSMYLCASSPARRSSYEQYFGPGTRLTVT.

This clonotype was detected a few times. The rearrangement joins TRBV2 to TRBJ1-2; D unresolved. V was pared by 4 bases and J by 3 bases, with 15 bases between. This CDR3 is built from 15 residues. Germline V lookup: CDR1 SNHLY, CDR2 FYNNEI. CDR3 DNA sequence: TGTGCCAGCAGTGGGGTAGGGCTTGGGTACTATGGCTACACCTTC. Its protein is CASSGVGLGYYGYTF.

The chain recombines TRBV5-1 with TRBJ1-4; 8 bases are shared with TRBD1. Germline CDR1 is SGHRS and CDR2 is YFSETQ. There are 14 residues in the CDR3. The V gene end was trimmed by 4 bases and the J gene end by 8 bases; junction bases not matched to a gene: 7. CDR3 nucleotides: TGCGCCAGCAGCCCCGGACAGGGTAAAGAAAAACTGTTTTTT. Residues: CASSPGQGKEKLFF.

This clonotype was recorded at least ten times. The rearrangement joins TRBV3-1 to TRBJ1-2; D is uncertain. V gave up 1 base and J gave up 2 bases, with 11 bases separating them. CDR1 is LGHDT, CDR2 YNNKEL, per germline (reference sequence). The CDR3 extends over 15 amino acids. CDR3 DNA: TGTGCCAGCAGCCAAGTTCTGGGGTTGAACTATGGCTACACCTTC. Amino acids: CASSQVLGLNYGYTF. Full variable domain (remainder filled in from reference TRBV3-1 and TRBJ1-2): DTAVSQTPKYLVTQMGNDKSIKCEQNLGHDTMYWYKQDSKKFLKIMFSYNNKELIINETVPNRFSPKSPDKAHLNLHINSLELGDSAVYFCASSQVLGLNYGYTFGSGTRLTVV.

J is TRBJ2-1 and V is TRBV27; 8 nucleotides align to TRBD2. The CDR3 loop spans 13 amino acids. Germline CDR1 MNHEY, CDR2 SMNVEV (reference sequence). Trimming removed 6 bases from V and 7 bases from J; junction bases left unmatched: 5. CDR3 in DNA: TGTGCCAGCAGCGGGGGGGCGCTTAATGAGCAGTTCTTC. Translated, it gives CASSGGALNEQFF.

A few counts support this clonotype. The genes are TRBV11-2 and TRBJ1-2; 10 bases fit TRBD1. The length of the CDR3 is 14 residues. CDR1 SGHAT and CDR2 FQNNGV come from the germline V gene. Losses at the gene ends were 5 bases for V and 8 bases for J; bases not matched to a gene: 8. CDR3 amino acids: CASSPRQGAQGYTF. The CDR3 DNA reads TGTGCCAGCAGCCCGAGACAGGGGGCTCAGGGCTACACCTTC.

This rearrangement joins TRBV7-3 to TRBJ2-7; D is undetermined. Trimming pared 4 bases from V and 0 bases from J, leaving 10 bases between. CDR1 SGHTA and CDR2 FQGTGA come from the germline V gene. CDR3 length: 14 residues. The CDR3 bases are TGTGCCAGCAGCTCCGGACCAACCTCCTACGAGCAGTACTTC. Its protein product is CASSSGPTSYEQYF.

This clonotype occurred many times. The chain recombines TRBV27 with TRBJ2-5; 9 bases map to TRBD2. Germline loops: CDR1 MNHEY, CDR2 SMNVEV (reference sequence). The junction had 9 bases not matched to a gene; V was cut back by 8 bases and J by 5 bases. This CDR3 region has 14 residues. CDR3 protein: CASSSGGPGETQYF. Written as DNA, the CDR3 is TGTGCCAGCTCGAGCGGGGGGCCAGGGGAGACCCAGTACTTC.

There are many counts of this clonotype. The junction does not match germline at one end; this may be a read error. The chain joins TRBV12-3 or TRBV12-4 to TRBJ1-3, with 8 bases lining up with TRBD1. This CDR3 contains 14 residues. The CDR3 loop is CASRLDRGGNTIYF. DNA for the CDR3: TGTGCCAGCAGGTTAGACAGGGGTGGAAACACCATATATTTT.

This clonotype was seen many times. The gene calls are TRBV5-1 and TRBJ2-7, with TRBD1 matching 9 bases. V was clipped by 3 bases and J by 7 bases; unmatched bases: 8. The CDR3 is 14 amino acids. Germline V gene sequence: CDR1 SGHRS, CDR2 YFSETQ. The CDR3 DNA follows: TGCGCCAGCAGCTACCGGGACAGGGTTTCTGAGCAGTACTTC. Its translation: CASSYRDRVSEQYF.

The V call is TRBV6-2 or TRBV6-3, the J call TRBJ2-6; D ambiguous. CDR1 is MNHEY, CDR2 SVGEGT, per germline. The CDR3 is made up of 13 amino acids. V was trimmed by 6 bases and J by 4 bases, leaving 7 bases between them. The CDR3 DNA is TGTGCCAGCAGAGGCCTCGGGGCCAACGTCCTGACTTTC. Protein: CASRGLGANVLTF.